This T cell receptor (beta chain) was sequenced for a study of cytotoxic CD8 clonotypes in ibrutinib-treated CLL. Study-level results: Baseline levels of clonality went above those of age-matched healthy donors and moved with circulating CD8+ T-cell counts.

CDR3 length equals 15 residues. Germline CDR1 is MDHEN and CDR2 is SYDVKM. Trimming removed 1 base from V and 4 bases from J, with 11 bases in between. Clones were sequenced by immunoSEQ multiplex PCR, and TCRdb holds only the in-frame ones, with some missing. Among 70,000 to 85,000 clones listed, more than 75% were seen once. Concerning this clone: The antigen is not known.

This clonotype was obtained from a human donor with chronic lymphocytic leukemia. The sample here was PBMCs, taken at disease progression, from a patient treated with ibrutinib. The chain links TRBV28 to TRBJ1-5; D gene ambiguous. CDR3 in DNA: TGTGCCAGCAGTTTATTTGGTTTGGGGAATCAGCCCCAGCATTTT. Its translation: CASSLFGLGNQPQHF.